The present entry profiles one T cell receptor (beta chain) with its context. Its antigen is as yet unknown. Some clones are missing from TCRdb's copy, which holds only in-frame ones; the method was immunoSEQ multiplex PCR. The profile shows about 10,000 clones, 68% of them singletons. The data derive from a study of CD4+ T cells in melanoma. Overall study results and limits: CD8+ T cell, macrophage and B cell function reportedly correlated with neoantigen-specific CD4+ T cells. Reportedly, melanoma neoantigen-specific CD4+ T cells showed varied differentiation states.

CDR1 is SNHLY, CDR2 FYNNEI, per germline. Trimming cost V 3 bases and J 2 bases, with 14 bases left between them. This CDR3 has 15 amino acids. This receptor was taken from a human donor with melanoma. V is TRBV2 and J is TRBJ2-7; either TRBD1 or TRBD2 may supply D (6 bases each). What was sequenced was cells from a culture (not recorded whether cultured in vitro). The CDR3 nucleotides are TGTGCCAGCAGTGAGGAGGGGGGACCCCCCTACGAGCAGTACTTC. Translation gives CASSEEGGPPYEQYF.